The text below deals with one T cell receptor (beta chain). At one end the junction does not follow the germline gene, possibly because of a read error. The sample is drawn from a study of cytomegalovirus exposure and HLA in healthy donors. PCR primers comprised 60 Vbeta and 13 Jbeta primers. This table comes from immunoSEQ multiplex PCR, and its TCRdb copy is limited to in-frame clones, with some not included. The repertoire includes around 150,000 clones, approximately 80% of them detected once, and 2.2% sits in the top ten. Germline V gene lookup returns CDR1 SNHLY and CDR2 FYNNEI. This CDR3 has 15 amino acids.

The J gene is TRBJ1-4, the V gene TRBV2; the D is unclear. Sequencing used PBMCs. This TCR derives from a young man in good health and CMV-seronegative. CDR3 protein: CASREEVGRNEKLFF. CDR3 coding DNA: TGTGCCAGCAGAGAAGAGGTGGGCAGAAATGAAAAACTGTTTTTT.